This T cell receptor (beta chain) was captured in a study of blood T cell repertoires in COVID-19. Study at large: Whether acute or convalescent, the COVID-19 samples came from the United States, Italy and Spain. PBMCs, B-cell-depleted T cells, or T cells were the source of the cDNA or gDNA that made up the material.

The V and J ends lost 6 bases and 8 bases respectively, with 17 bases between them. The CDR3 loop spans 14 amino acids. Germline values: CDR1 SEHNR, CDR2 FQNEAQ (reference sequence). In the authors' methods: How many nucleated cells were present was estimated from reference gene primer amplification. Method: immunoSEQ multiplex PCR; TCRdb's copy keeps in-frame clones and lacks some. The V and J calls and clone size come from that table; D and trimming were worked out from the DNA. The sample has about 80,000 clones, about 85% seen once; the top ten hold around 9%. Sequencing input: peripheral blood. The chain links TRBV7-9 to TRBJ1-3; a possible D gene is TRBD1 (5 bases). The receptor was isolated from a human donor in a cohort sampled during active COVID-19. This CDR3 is CASRLQDPQDTIYF. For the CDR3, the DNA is TGTGCCAGCAGACTCCAGGATCCACAGGACACCATATATTTT.